This TCR beta chain stems from a study of radiation and T cells in renal cell carcinoma. Study-level points and caveats: Dominant CDR3 motifs were more common in irradiated tumors than controls. Sampling covered only around 0.98 g of each tumor.

Specified treatment: treatment-naive control, cytoreductive nephrectomy. Control samples are tumors resected by cytoreductive nephrectomy without prior radiation. Remarks on this clone: As yet, its antigen is unknown.

Assay: immunoSEQ multiplex PCR; the TCRdb copy retains only in-frame clones and omits some. The sample contains about 18,000 clones, approximately 62% of which appear only once. The sequence was collected from a man in his fifties with renal cell carcinoma. The sequenced sample was tumor tissue, obtained from a patient whose treatment was nephrectomy without radiotherapy.

CDR3 bases: TGTGCCAGCAGCTTACGGACAGGGGGAGACTATGGCTACACCTTC. Translating it yields CASSLRTGGDYGYTF. This sequence joins TRBV7-2 and TRBJ1-2; TRBD1 matches at 10 bases. Trimming took 2 bases from V and 3 from J; bases not matched to a gene: 3. Per the germline V gene, CDR1 is SGHTA and CDR2 is FQGNSA. The CDR3 totals 15 residues.